This is a list of T cell receptor beta chains from one sample in a study of blood T cells in healthy people across ages. TCRdb redid the calling of the 5' RACE reads with MiXCR, one entry per CDR3 protein. The data show nearly 1 million distinct CDR3 sequences, roughly 51% seen once. Sequencing input: blood. The receptors were gathered from a woman aged 55 to 70 in good health. Each CDR3 is given with its conserved first and last residue. Fields, in order: clone size, J gene, V gene, D gene, CDR3 DNA, CDR3 protein. A D gene is named only where the DNA matches it firmly. Size values are once, few and many counts, or a class for expanded clones, and some rows have none.

>NA|TRBJ2-4|TRBV4-1|TRBD2
TGCGCCAGCAGCCAAGATCATTCTAGCGGGAGTTCGTCCAAAAACATTCAGTACTTC
CASSQDHSSGSSSKNIQYF
>few|TRBJ1-1|TRBV27|NA
TGTGCCAGCGGGAAAAGGCGGATGAACACTGAAGCTTTCTTT
CASGKRRMNTEAFF
>NA|TRBJ2-7|TRBV7-2|NA
TGTGCCAGCAGCGCCTATTGGGGGACGGCGGCCTACGAGCAGTACTTC
CASSAYWGTAAYEQYF
>NA|TRBJ2-1|TRBV10-2|TRBD2
TGCGCCAGCAGAGAGCTAGCGGACAATGAGCAGTTCTTC
CASRELADNEQFF
>NA|TRBJ2-5|TRBV5-5|NA
TGTGCCAGCAGCTTCAGCCAGCCCTACGGGAAGCAGTACTTC
CASSFSQPYGKQYF
>NA|TRBJ1-2|TRBV20-1|TRBD1
TGCAGTGCAGGGACGCGAGGGGGCCTTAACTATGGCTACACCTTC
CSAGTRGGLNYGYTF
>many|TRBJ2-5|TRBV12-3/TRBV12-4|NA
TGTGCCAGCAGTTTAGGGGCAGAGACCCAGTACTTC
CASSLGAETQYF
>once|TRBJ1-4|TRBV12-3/TRBV12-4|NA
TGTGCCAGCAGTCCCGAGGGACGGCCTAATGAAAAACTGTTTTTT
CASSPEGRPNEKLFF
>NA|TRBJ2-1|TRBV11-2|NA
TGTGCCAGCAGTAAAAGTCGCGGCTTCAAGAGTGATTCGAATGAGCAGTTCTTC
CASSKSRGFKSDSNEQFF
>NA|TRBJ2-1|TRBV7-2|NA
TGTGCCAGCAGCTTAGGGGCATCGTACTACGAGCAGTTCTTC
CASSLGASYYEQFF
>few|TRBJ2-5|TRBV3-1|NA
TGTGCCAGCAGCCAAGTTGCGTACTTC
CASSQVAYF
>few|TRBJ2-7|TRBV27|NA
TGTGCCAGCAGACGACAGGCGGCCACCTACGAGCAGTACTTC
CASRRQAATYEQYF
>NA|TRBJ2-3|TRBV6-6|NA
TGTGCCAGCAGTTACTACTACACAGATACGCAGTATTTT
CASSYYYTDTQYF
>NA|TRBJ2-6|TRBV15|TRBD1
TGTGCCTCCAGCAGTCCCGGGACAGGGAGTATCTCTGGGGCCAACGTCCTGACTTTC
CASSSPGTGSISGANVLTF
>few|TRBJ2-5|TRBV9|NA
TGTGCCAGCAGCGTAGTGGAGCAAGAGACCCAGTACTTC
CASSVVEQETQYF
>few|TRBJ2-5|TRBV20-1|TRBD1
TGCAGTGCTAGAGACCTCCGACAGGGCCCAGAGACCCAGTACTTC
CSARDLRQGPETQYF
>NA|TRBJ2-1|TRBV4-2|TRBD2
TGTGCCAGCAGCTACCTAGCGGGAGTGGGGGGCAATGAGCAGTTCTTC
CASSYLAGVGGNEQFF
>NA|TRBJ2-7|TRBV6-1|NA
TGTGCCAGCAGTGACAGCGGGTCGAGGGAGCAGTACTTC
CASSDSGSREQYF
>many|TRBJ2-5|TRBV28|NA
TGTGCCAGCAGTTCCGAGGTGGAGACCCAGTACTTC
CASSSEVETQYF
>NA|TRBJ2-1|TRBV7-6|NA
TGTGCCAGCAGCTCTTCGTCCCGAAGACCCTACGATGAGCAGTTCTTC
CASSSSSRRPYDEQFF
>once|TRBJ2-2|TRBV7-2|TRBD2
TGTGCCAGCAGCGGGCCGGGACTAGCGGTACCCGGGGAGCTGTTTTTT
CASSGPGLAVPGELFF
>NA|TRBJ1-5|TRBV6-6|TRBD1
TGTGCCAGCACCCAGGGACAGGGAGTCCGCAATCAGCCCCAGCATTTT
CASTQGQGVRNQPQHF
>few|TRBJ1-1|TRBV4-3|NA
TGCGCCAGCAGCCAAGTGATCAGGGTGAACACTGAAGCTTTCTTT
CASSQVIRVNTEAFF
>few|TRBJ2-1|TRBV10-3|NA
TGTGCCATCAGCACAGGGACGGGGTACAATGAGCAGTTCTTC
CAISTGTGYNEQFF
>NA|TRBJ2-5|TRBV7-2|NA
TGTGCCAGCAGGTCTACAGGGCTAGAGACCCAGTACTTC
CASRSTGLETQYF
>few|TRBJ2-3|TRBV28|TRBD2
TGTGCCAGCGGGCTTCGCGGGGGGTCAGATACGCAGTATTTT
CASGLRGGSDTQYF
>NA|TRBJ2-7|TRBV3-1|NA
TGTGCCAGCAGCCCAGGGTTATTCGGGGGCTACGAGCAGTACTTC
CASSPGLFGGYEQYF
>NA|TRBJ1-6|TRBV28|NA
TGTGCCAGCAGTTTAGTAGTACCCCGGCAGCGAGGGTATGGTTCACCCCTCCACTTT
CASSLVVPRQRGYGSPLHF
>few|TRBJ2-7|TRBV15|NA
TGTGCCACCAGCAGAGAAATGGGGACAAACTACGAGCAGTACTTC
CATSREMGTNYEQYF